A selection of T cell receptor beta chains follows, all from one sample in a study of neurological immune-mediated disorders. In TCRdb, the 5' RACE reads were re-called with MiXCR into one record per CDR3 protein. The sample holds around 49,000 distinct CDR3 sequences; 8% to 10% are singletons and the top ten take 1.5% to 2%. The source material was PBMCs. The receptors here all came from a woman aged 40 to 49 in good health. Both conserved end residues are part of each CDR3. The D gene is left open where the match is weak. Clone size, where shown, is once, few, many, or a class for clones that have expanded.

d_gene	v_gene	j_gene	abundance	CDR3aa	CDR3nt
NA	TRBV7-8	TRBJ1-2	many	CASSLVTGYGYTF	TGTGCCAGCAGCTTAGTGACCGGCTATGGCTACACCTTC
NA	TRBV19	TRBJ2-5	few	CASSHDREETQYF	TGTGCCAGTAGTCACGACAGAGAAGAGACCCAGTACTTC
TRBD1	TRBV20-1	TRBJ1-2	NA	CSARVQGAGGYTF	TGCAGTGCTAGAGTACAGGGGGCGGGTGGCTACACCTTC
TRBD2	TRBV7-2	TRBJ2-3	many	CASSLLADPSTDTQYF	TGTGCCAGCAGCCTGCTAGCGGACCCTAGCACAGATACGCAGTATTTT
NA	TRBV5-1	TRBJ1-1	many	CASSLEGRNTEAFF	TGCGCCAGCAGCTTGGAGGGTAGGAACACTGAAGCTTTCTTT
NA	TRBV5-1	TRBJ2-5	many	CASSLVEGEETQYF	TGCGCCAGCAGCTTGGTTGAAGGGGAAGAGACCCAGTACTTC
NA	TRBV6-5	TRBJ2-7	many	CASSQNWTSYEQYF	TGTGCCAGCAGTCAAAACTGGACGTCCTACGAGCAGTACTTC
NA	TRBV5-1	TRBJ2-3	many	CASRIQGEGDTQYF	TGCGCCAGCAGAATACAGGGTGAGGGAGATACGCAGTATTTT
NA	TRBV14	TRBJ1-1	many	CASSQATFVNTEAFF	TGTGCCAGCAGCCAAGCTACGTTTGTGAACACTGAAGCTTTCTTT
TRBD1	TRBV5-1	TRBJ2-7	many	CASSLTPGQGSYEQYF	TGCGCCAGCAGCTTGACCCCGGGACAGGGAAGCTACGAGCAGTACTTC
NA	TRBV5-1	TRBJ2-1	many	CASSDSAGYNEQFF	TGCGCCAGCAGCGACAGCGCAGGGTACAATGAGCAGTTCTTC
NA	TRBV29-1	TRBJ1-5	many	CSASEGVMDQPQHF	TGCAGCGCCTCAGAGGGGGTTATGGATCAGCCCCAGCATTTT
TRBD1	TRBV12-3/TRBV12-4	TRBJ2-2	many	CASRGPGQGDTGELFF	TGTGCCAGCAGAGGACCGGGACAGGGAGACACCGGGGAGCTGTTTTTT
TRBD1	TRBV20-1	TRBJ1-2	NA	CSASRGTVHGYTF	TGCAGTGCCTCAAGGGGGACAGTCCATGGCTACACCTTC
TRBD1	TRBV20-1	TRBJ1-1	many	CSAIPGQGNTEAFF	TGCAGTGCTATTCCGGGACAGGGTAACACTGAAGCTTTCTTT
TRBD1	TRBV7-2	TRBJ2-7	many	CASSHQGAQEEQYF	TGTGCCAGCAGCCATCAGGGGGCGCAAGAGGAGCAGTACTTC
NA	TRBV24-1	TRBJ2-1	many	CATSDPGRLNEQFF	TGTGCCACCAGTGATCCCGGACGCTTAAATGAGCAGTTCTTC
TRBD1	TRBV10-3	TRBJ2-7	NA	CAIRGQGQSYEQYF	TGTGCCATCAGAGGACAGGGGCAATCCTACGAGCAGTACTTC
TRBD2	TRBV20-1	TRBJ2-1	many	CSARLAVLPYNEQFF	TGCAGTGCAAGACTAGCGGTCCTTCCCTACAATGAGCAGTTCTTC
NA	TRBV5-1	TRBJ1-1	many	CASSLDGAMNTEAFF	TGCGCCAGCAGCTTGGACGGAGCCATGAACACTGAAGCTTTCTTT
TRBD1	TRBV7-3	TRBJ2-4	many	CASSSTTGGAAKNIQYF	TGTGCCAGCAGCTCCACGACAGGGGGCGCCGCCAAAAACATTCAGTACTTC
NA	TRBV3-1	TRBJ1-1	many	CASSQVAGNTEAFF	TGTGCCAGCAGCCAAGTTGCAGGGAACACTGAAGCTTTCTTT
NA	TRBV4-2	TRBJ1-2	many	CASSQVEAALYGYTF	TGTGCCAGCAGCCAAGTTGAGGCAGCCCTCTATGGCTACACCTTC
TRBD1	TRBV24-1	TRBJ1-1	few	CATQPGTGDEAFF	TGTGCCACTCAACCCGGGACAGGGGATGAAGCTTTCTTT
NA	TRBV4-1	TRBJ1-2	many	CASSSIREAIYGYTF	TGCGCCAGCAGCTCTATCCGGGAGGCGATCTATGGCTACACCTTC
NA	TRBV7-2	TRBJ2-1	many	CASGFNEQFF	TGTGCCAGCGGTTTCAATGAGCAGTTCTTC
TRBD1	TRBV12-3/TRBV12-4	TRBJ1-3	many	CASQGQRAGNTIYF	TGTGCCAGCCAGGGACAGAGGGCTGGAAACACCATATATTTT
NA	TRBV12-3/TRBV12-4	TRBJ2-5	many	CASSLRSQETQYF	TGTGCCAGCAGTTTAAGGTCCCAAGAGACCCAGTACTTC
TRBD1	TRBV20-1	TRBJ1-1	many	CSAREKQGGTEAFF	TGCAGTGCTAGAGAAAAACAGGGGGGCACTGAAGCTTTCTTT
NA	TRBV3-2	TRBJ1-2	many	CASSPRPAKYGYTF	TGTGCCAGCAGCCCCCGCCCAGCCAAGTATGGCTACACCTTC
TRBD2	TRBV5-6	TRBJ2-3	many	CASSIIGSGSKHTQYF	TGTGCCAGCAGCATCATCGGGAGCGGGAGCAAACATACGCAGTATTTT
NA	TRBV7-3	TRBJ1-1	many	CASSSGFEGTEAFF	TGTGCCAGCAGCTCAGGGTTTGAGGGCACTGAAGCTTTCTTT
TRBD1	TRBV12-3/TRBV12-4	TRBJ2-7	many	CASIRPGGGYEQYF	TGTGCCAGCATCCGCCCAGGGGGCGGCTACGAGCAGTACTTC
NA	TRBV29-1	TRBJ1-2	few	CSAQGTNNYGYTF	TGCAGCGCTCAGGGCACCAATAACTATGGCTACACCTTC
NA	TRBV6-2/TRBV6-3	TRBJ1-5	many	CASSYRENSNQPQHF	TGTGCCAGCAGTTACAGAGAAAATAGCAATCAGCCCCAGCATTTT
NA	TRBV12-3/TRBV12-4	TRBJ1-2	many	CASSFSTTYGYTF	TGTGCCAGCAGTTTTTCCACAACCTATGGCTACACCTTC
NA	TRBV15	TRBJ1-2	many	CATSRPLMDGYTF	TGTGCCACCAGCAGACCCTTGATGGATGGCTACACCTTC
NA	TRBV10-3	TRBJ1-4	many	CAISAGEKLFF	TGTGCCATCAGTGCGGGTGAAAAACTGTTTTTT
NA	TRBV6-6	TRBJ2-7	many	CASRTSSYEQYF	TGTGCCAGCAGGACCAGCTCCTACGAGCAGTACTTC
TRBD2	TRBV5-1	TRBJ2-1	many	CASRLTGTRYNEQFF	TGCGCCAGCAGGCTAACCGGGACTAGATACAATGAGCAGTTCTTC
NA	TRBV6-5	TRBJ1-2	many	CASSYSEGDYGYTF	TGTGCCAGCAGTTACTCAGAGGGGGACTATGGCTACACCTTC
NA	TRBV5-1	TRBJ2-7	many	CASSSQPGGRYEQYF	TGCGCCAGCAGCAGTCAGCCAGGGGGGCGCTACGAGCAGTACTTC
TRBD1	TRBV5-1	TRBJ1-2	many	CASSLDRSYGYTF	TGCGCCAGCAGCCTGGACAGGTCCTATGGCTACACCTTC
NA	TRBV5-1	TRBJ2-7	many	CASSPTSFFEQYF	TGCGCCAGCAGCCCCACTAGCTTCTTCGAGCAGTACTTC
NA	TRBV20-1	TRBJ1-3	NA	CSAREVAGNTIYF	TGCAGTGCTAGAGAGGTAGCTGGAAACACCATATATTTT
NA	TRBV20-1	TRBJ2-7	many	CSARIPGRLSSYEQYF	TGCAGTGCTAGGATCCCCGGACGTCTGAGCTCCTACGAGCAGTACTTC